Below, 13 T cell receptor beta chains from the same sample are listed, as sequenced in a study of blood T cells in healthy people across ages. A J-beta primer mix and a sample-barcoded 5' primer were used in a second PCR of about 7 to 12 cycles. One entry per CDR3 protein results from TCRdb running MiXCR on the 5' RACE reads. The sample has fewer than 1,000,000 distinct CDR3 sequences, 35% to 50% seen once; the top ten hold 15% to 20%. Sequencing used blood. These receptor sequences come from a man older than 75 in good health.

This clonotype was recorded a few times. This chain connects TRBV6-5 to TRBJ2-4, with 10 bases that match TRBD1. V was clipped by 0 bases and J by 7 bases; unmatched bases: 3. CDR3 size: 15 residues. Germline-derived CDR1 and CDR2 are MNHEY and SVGAGI. CDR3 sequence reads: CASSYSTGQGNIQYF. The DNA of the CDR3 is TGTGCCAGCAGTTACTCGACGGGACAGGGGAACATTCAGTACTTC.

This clonotype turned up a few times. The V and J genes are TRBV10-3 and TRBJ2-5, with D tentatively TRBD1 (5 bases). The CDR3 runs to 13 residues. Germline CDR1 and CDR2: ENHRY and SYGVKD. V was shortened by 11 bases and J by 5 bases, with 18 bases between the two germline ends. CDR3 loop: CASNAPGQETQYF. CDR3 DNA sequence: TGTGCCTCCAATGCCCCAGGGCAGGAGACCCAGTACTTC.

The CDR3 region is CASPKGTSKGPHTNEQFF. For the CDR3, the DNA is TGTGCCAGTCCCAAGGGGACTAGTAAGGGACCCCACACGAATGAGCAGTTCTTC. The V call is TRBV27, the J call TRBJ2-1, with 8 bases matching TRBD2. CDR3 length: 18 residues. Trimming at V came to 9 bases and at J to 7 bases, leaving 23 bases not matched to a gene. The germline gives CDR1 MNHEY, CDR2 SMNVEV (reference sequence).

This chain joins TRBV5-1 and TRBJ2-1; D is perhaps TRBD2 (5 bases). The CDR3 covers 15 residues. The germline gives CDR1 SGHRS, CDR2 YFSETQ. The V end lost 0 bases, the J end lost 5 bases, and 12 bases lay between the germline ends. The CDR3 DNA is TGCGCCAGCAGCTTGGGGCTAGCCTACGACAATGAGCAGTTCTTC. Its translation is CASSLGLAYDNEQFF.

The chain couples TRBV11-2 to TRBJ1-1; unclear D gene. The CDR3 length is 15 residues. CDR1 is SGHAT, CDR2 FQNNGV, per germline. The V end lost 1 base, the J end lost 4 bases, and 13 bases lay between the germline ends. This CDR3 is CASSLGASRVTEAFF. CDR3 bases: TGTGCCAGCAGCTTAGGGGCTAGTAGGGTCACTGAAGCTTTCTTT.

This rearrangement joins TRBV4-3 to TRBJ2-1, with a tentative D call TRBD2 (5 bases). This CDR3 region has 14 residues. Germline assignment: CDR1 LGHNA and CDR2 YSLEER. The V end was cut by 4 bases, the J end by 2 bases, with 9 bases between. The CDR3 sequence is CASSPSSAYNEQFF. CDR3 coding DNA: TGCGCCAGCAGCCCTAGCAGCGCCTACAATGAGCAGTTCTTC.

This chain uses TRBV28 with TRBJ2-5; TRBD2 aligns across 8 bases. Germline CDR1 and CDR2: MDHEN and SYDVKM. V trimming: 5 bases; J trimming: 11 bases; junction bases outside the gene matches: 16. The CDR3 covers 15 residues. The CDR3 region is CASSPAGEGYNEQYF. CDR3 coding DNA: TGTGCCAGCAGTCCAGCGGGAGAGGGCTACAATGAGCAGTACTTC.

V gene TRBV19 combines with J gene TRBJ2-1, with 10 bases lining up with TRBD2. Germline assignment: CDR1 LNHDA and CDR2 SQIVND (reference sequence). J lost 0 bases, V lost 1 base, and 3 bases had no gene match. CDR3 length: 17 amino acids. CDR3 in DNA: TGTGCCAGTAGTATAGTTCCTAGCGGGAGCTCCTACAATGAGCAGTTCTTC. It encodes CASSIVPSGSSYNEQFF. The variable domain in full, with the rest retrieved from reference TRBV19 and TRBJ2-1, is DGGITQSPKYLFRKEGQNVTLSCEQNLNHDAMYWYRQDPGQGLRLIYYSQIVNDFQKGDIAEGYSVSREKKESFPLTVTSAQKNPTAFYLCASSIVPSGSSYNEQFFGPGTRLTVL.

The V gene is TRBV18, the J gene TRBJ2-3; a possible D gene is TRBD1 (5 bases). The CDR3 has 16 amino acids. The V gene lost 3 bases and the J gene lost 5 bases, with 18 bases spanning the gap. The V gene's germline CDR1 is KGHSH and CDR2 LQKENI. The CDR3 here is CASSPDQGGSGDTQYF. The CDR3 nucleotides read TGTGCCAGCTCACCGGATCAGGGTGGGTCGGGAGATACGCAGTATTTT.

The rearrangement uses TRBV27 and TRBJ2-3, with TRBD1 matching 8 bases. The CDR3 contains 15 residues. CDR1 is MNHEY, CDR2 SMNVEV, per germline (reference sequence). Losses at the gene ends were 5 bases for V and 3 bases for J; bases not matched to a gene: 7. The CDR3 reads CASSRPGGGTDTQYF. In DNA, the CDR3 is TGTGCCAGCAGTCGTCCAGGGGGCGGGACAGATACGCAGTATTTT.

The chain uses TRBV5-5 and TRBJ2-5; maybe TRBD1 (7 bases). The J call could be wrong; TRBJ2-7 is a better fit for the DNA end. Germline CDR1 reads SGHKS; CDR2 reads YYEKEE (reference sequence). The CDR3 runs 13 residues. CDR3 bases: TGTGCCAGCAGCCCCCAGGGGGGTCACGAGCAGTACTTC. The encoded protein is CASSPQGGHEQYF.

A note on this clonotype: A read error may explain this, as a much larger clone is one base away. The V and J genes are TRBV27 and TRBJ2-5, with 10 bases lining up with TRBD2. The V gene end was trimmed by 5 bases and the J gene end by 5 bases; junction bases not matched to a gene: 8. CDR1 and CDR2 (germline): MNHEY, SMNVEV (reference sequence). This CDR3 contains 15 residues. The CDR3 region is CASSPTSGNGETQYF. In nucleotides, the CDR3 is TGTGCCAGCAGTCCTACTAGCGGGAATGGGGAGACCCAGTACTTC.

The chain combines TRBV14 with TRBJ2-3; no clear D gene. The CDR3 has 15 amino acids. From germline, CDR1 is SGHDN and CDR2 FVKESK. V dropped 0 bases and J dropped 0 bases, with 7 bases sitting between them. Here the CDR3 DNA reads TGTGCCAGCAGCCAAGATATAGAAAGCACAGATACGCAGTATTTT. Its translation is CASSQDIESTDTQYF.